This is a list of T cell receptor beta chains from one sample in a study of blood T cell repertoires in COVID-19. The method was immunoSEQ multiplex PCR; TCRdb's version includes in-frame clones alone and lacks a portion of them. The table records around 450,000 clones, roughly 91% of them present only once. Sample: PBMCs or T cells enriched from blood (not recorded which). These receptors originate from a young man who had recovered from COVID-19. CDR3s include the opening cysteine and the closing phenylalanine or tryptophan. Each record gives: J gene, V gene, D gene, clone size, CDR3 DNA, CDR3 protein. A D gene is named only where the DNA matches it firmly. Rows give clone size only sometimes, using once, few, many, or a class for an expanded clone.

j_call: TRBJ2-1; v_call: TRBV5-1; d_call: TRBD2; clone_size: once; cdr3_nt: TGCGCCAGCAGCTTGGCCGGGACTAGAGACAATGAGCAGTTCTTC; cdr3_aa: CASSLAGTRDNEQFF
j_call: TRBJ1-6; v_call: TRBV3-1/TRBV3-2; d_call: NA; clone_size: once; cdr3_nt: TGTGCCAGCAGCCCATACGGGACAACATCCTACTCACCCCTCCACTTT; cdr3_aa: CASSPYGTTSYSPLHF
j_call: TRBJ2-1; v_call: TRBV14; d_call: TRBD1; clone_size: NA; cdr3_nt: TGTGCCAGCAGCCAAGGACAGGGTTATCGCAATGAGCAGTTCTTC; cdr3_aa: CASSQGQGYRNEQFF
j_call: TRBJ1-1; v_call: TRBV7-2; d_call: NA; clone_size: NA; cdr3_nt: TGTGCCAGCAGACCGTGGACAGACATCCCTGAAGCTTTCTTT; cdr3_aa: CASRPWTDIPEAFF
j_call: TRBJ2-1; v_call: TRBV6-5; d_call: TRBD2; clone_size: few; cdr3_nt: TGTGCCAGCAACCGCCTAGCGGGGGGGTACAATGAGCAGTTCTTC; cdr3_aa: CASNRLAGGYNEQFF
j_call: TRBJ1-1; v_call: TRBV6-5; d_call: TRBD1; clone_size: NA; cdr3_nt: TGTGCCAGCAGGCGGGGACAGGGGATAGAAGCTTTCTTT; cdr3_aa: CASRRGQGIEAFF
j_call: TRBJ1-3; v_call: TRBV10-3; d_call: NA; clone_size: NA; cdr3_nt: TGTGCCACCGGGACGGGGGAGAGAAACACCATATATTTT; cdr3_aa: CATGTGERNTIYF
j_call: TRBJ2-3; v_call: TRBV7-8; d_call: NA; clone_size: NA; cdr3_nt: TGTGCCAGCAGCTTCATTGTCACAGATACGCAGTATTTT; cdr3_aa: CASSFIVTDTQYF
j_call: TRBJ2-7; v_call: TRBV2; d_call: TRBD2; clone_size: NA; cdr3_nt: TGTGCCAGCAGGCAGGGCCTAGCGGGATCCTACGAGCAGTACTTC; cdr3_aa: CASRQGLAGSYEQYF
j_call: TRBJ1-2; v_call: TRBV15; d_call: NA; clone_size: NA; cdr3_nt: TGTGCCACCAGCAGTGACCGGGGTGTGGGCTATGGCTACACCTTC; cdr3_aa: CATSSDRGVGYGYTF
j_call: TRBJ1-2; v_call: TRBV18; d_call: TRBD1; clone_size: once; cdr3_nt: TGTGCCAGCTCCCTCAGGACAGGGAAAACGGAGAACTATGGCTACACCTTC; cdr3_aa: CASSLRTGKTENYGYTF
j_call: TRBJ2-7; v_call: TRBV28; d_call: NA; clone_size: NA; cdr3_nt: TGTGCCAGCAGTTCCCTCGAGCAGTACTTC; cdr3_aa: CASSSLEQYF
j_call: TRBJ1-1; v_call: TRBV6-5; d_call: NA; clone_size: NA; cdr3_nt: TGTGCCCCTGGAATAGCGGAAGCTTTCTTT; cdr3_aa: CAPGIAEAFF
j_call: TRBJ1-1; v_call: TRBV5-6; d_call: NA; clone_size: NA; cdr3_nt: TGTGCCAGCAGCTTCTCGGGAACTGAAGCTTTCTTT; cdr3_aa: CASSFSGTEAFF
j_call: TRBJ1-5; v_call: TRBV7-9; d_call: NA; clone_size: NA; cdr3_nt: TGTGCCAGCGCCAGCTTAGGGGATCAGCCCCAGCATTTT; cdr3_aa: CASASLGDQPQHF
j_call: TRBJ2-6; v_call: TRBV6-8; d_call: NA; clone_size: once; cdr3_nt: TGTGCCAGCAGTTACTCGAATCTCAGGATACCCAACTCTGGGGCCAACGTCCTGACTTTC; cdr3_aa: CASSYSNLRIPNSGANVLTF
j_call: TRBJ2-3; v_call: TRBV5-4; d_call: TRBD2; clone_size: NA; cdr3_nt: TGTGCCAGCAGCTTTTCCGGGACTAGCGGGGGAACAGATACGCAGTATTTT; cdr3_aa: CASSFSGTSGGTDTQYF
j_call: TRBJ1-6; v_call: TRBV14; d_call: NA; clone_size: NA; cdr3_nt: TGTGCCAGCAGCCTTTTACAGGCGTCACCCCTCCACTTT; cdr3_aa: CASSLLQASPLHF